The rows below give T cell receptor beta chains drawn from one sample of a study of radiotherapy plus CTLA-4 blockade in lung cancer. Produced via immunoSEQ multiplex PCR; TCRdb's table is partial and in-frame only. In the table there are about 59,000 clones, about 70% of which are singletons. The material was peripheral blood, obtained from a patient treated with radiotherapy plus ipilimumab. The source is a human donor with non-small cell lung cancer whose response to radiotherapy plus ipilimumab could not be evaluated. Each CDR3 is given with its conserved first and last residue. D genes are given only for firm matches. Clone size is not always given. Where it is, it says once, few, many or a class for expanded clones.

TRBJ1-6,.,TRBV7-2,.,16,CASSLYQGPGNSPLHF,TGTGCCAGCAGCTTATATCAGGGCCCGGGTAATTCACCCCTCCACTTT
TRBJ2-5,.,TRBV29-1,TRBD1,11,CSCDRDTTQYF,TGCAGCTGTGACAGGGACACGACCCAGTACTTC
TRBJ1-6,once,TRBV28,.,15,CASSLPSSYNSPLHF,TGTGCCAGCAGTTTACCCAGCTCCTATAATTCACCCCTCCACTTT
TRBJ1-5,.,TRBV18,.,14,CASSPSGSDQPQHF,TGTGCCAGCTCACCGTCAGGGTCTGATCAGCCCCAGCATTTT
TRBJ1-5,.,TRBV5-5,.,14,CASSQGYSNQPQHF,TGCGCCAGCAGCCAGGGATATAGCAATCAGCCCCAGCATTTT
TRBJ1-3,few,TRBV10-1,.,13,CASSVCSGNTIYF,TGCGCCAGCAGTGTATGTTCCGGAAACACCATATATTTT
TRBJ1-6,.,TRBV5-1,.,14,CASSSQNPGSPLHF,TGCGCCAGCAGCTCGCAGAACCCGGGGTCACCCCTCCACTTT
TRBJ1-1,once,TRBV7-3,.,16,CASSLNGPGVNTEAFF,TGTGCCAGCAGCTTAAACGGTCCCGGAGTGAACACTGAAGCTTTCTTT
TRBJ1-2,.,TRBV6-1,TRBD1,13,CASSFTGVVGYTF,TGTGCCAGCAGTTTCACAGGGGTAGTTGGCTACACCTTC
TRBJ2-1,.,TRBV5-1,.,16,CASSLVGNIRGNEQFF,TGCGCCAGCAGCCTGGTGGGGAATATTCGGGGCAATGAGCAGTTCTTC
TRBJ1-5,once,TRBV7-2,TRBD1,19,CASSPHRTGVNNSNQPQHF,TGTGCCAGCAGCCCCCATCGGACAGGGGTCAACAATAGCAATCAGCCCCAGCATTTT
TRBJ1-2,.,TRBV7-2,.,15,CASSQAAGDPHGYTF,TGTGCCAGCAGCCAGGCGGCAGGGGACCCTCATGGCTACACCTTC
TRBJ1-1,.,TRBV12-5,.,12,CASGDRDTEAFF,TGTGCTAGTGGAGACCGGGACACTGAAGCTTTCTTT
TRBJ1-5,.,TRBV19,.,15,CASSDGKIRNQPQHF,TGTGCCAGCTCCGACGGGAAGATCCGCAATCAGCCCCAGCATTTT
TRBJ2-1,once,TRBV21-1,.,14,CASPKRARSDEQFF,TGTGCCAGCCCCAAGCGGGCTAGATCGGATGAGCAGTTCTTC
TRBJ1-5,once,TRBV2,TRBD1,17,CASQWGTGHFGNQPQHF,TGTGCCAGCCAGTGGGGGACAGGACATTTCGGCAATCAGCCCCAGCATTTT
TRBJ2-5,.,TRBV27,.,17,CASSPGGSGKQGETQYF,TGTGCCAGCAGCCCTGGGGGCTCCGGGAAGCAGGGGGAGACCCAGTACTTC
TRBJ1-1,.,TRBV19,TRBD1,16,CASSPGQGARYTEAFF,TGTGCCAGTAGTCCGGGACAGGGGGCAAGGTACACTGAAGCTTTCTTT
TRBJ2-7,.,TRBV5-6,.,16,CASSLRGVVPPYEQYF,TGTGCCAGCAGCTTGAGAGGAGTCGTCCCGCCCTACGAGCAGTACTTC
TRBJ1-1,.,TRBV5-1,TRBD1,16,CASSLVGQGLDTEAFF,TGCGCCAGCAGCTTGGTAGGACAGGGCCTAGACACTGAAGCTTTCTTT
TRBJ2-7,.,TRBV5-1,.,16,CASSSYSGLYYYEQYF,TGCGCCAGCAGCTCCTACTCCGGTCTCTACTACTACGAGCAGTACTTC
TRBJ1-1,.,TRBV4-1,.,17,CASSPRVPVDMNTEAFF,TGCGCCAGCAGCCCTCGGGTACCTGTCGATATGAACACTGAAGCTTTCTTT
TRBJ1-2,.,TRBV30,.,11,CAVTVSYGYTF,TGTGCCGTGACAGTTTCCTACGGCTACACCTTC
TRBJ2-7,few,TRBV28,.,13,CASDSPRGYEQYF,TGTGCCAGCGACTCTCCCAGGGGCTACGAGCAGTACTTC
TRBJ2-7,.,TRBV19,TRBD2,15,CASSLRTSGTYEQYF,TGTGCCAGTAGTCTCCGGACTAGCGGAACCTACGAGCAGTACTTC
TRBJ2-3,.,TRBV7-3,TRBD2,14,CASSLAGGTDTQYF,TGTGCCAGCAGCCTAGCGGGGGGCACAGATACGCAGTATTTT
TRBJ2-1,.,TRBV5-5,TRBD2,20,CASRYRVEKSGRGSYNEQFF,TGTGCCAGCAGGTACAGGGTGGAGAAGAGCGGGAGGGGTTCCTACAATGAGCAGTTCTTC
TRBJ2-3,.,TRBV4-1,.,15,CASSTIQGGEDTQYF,TGCGCCAGCAGCACGATACAGGGTGGAGAAGATACGCAGTATTTT
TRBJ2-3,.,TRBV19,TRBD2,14,CASSGAGVGDTQYF,TGTGCCAGTAGTGGAGCGGGGGTTGGGGATACGCAGTATTTT
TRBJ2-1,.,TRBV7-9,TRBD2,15,CASTPTSGIDNEQFF,TGTGCCAGCACCCCGACTAGCGGGATTGACAATGAGCAGTTCTTC
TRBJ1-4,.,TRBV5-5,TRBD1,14,CASGQTGGNEKLFF,TGTGCCAGCGGACAGACAGGGGGTAATGAAAAACTGTTTTTT
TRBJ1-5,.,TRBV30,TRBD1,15,CAWSPWDRGNQPQHF,TGTGCCTGGAGCCCTTGGGACAGGGGTAACCAGCCCCAGCATTTT
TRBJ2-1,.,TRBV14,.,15,CASRQSLDGVNEQFF,TGTGCCAGCAGGCAGAGCTTGGACGGGGTTAATGAGCAGTTCTTC
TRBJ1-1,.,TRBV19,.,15,CASTTRPRGADEAFF,TGTGCCAGTACCACCCGGCCCCGGGGGGCGGATGAAGCTTTCTTT
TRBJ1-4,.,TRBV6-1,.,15,CASSEARGGYEKLFF,TGTGCCAGCAGTGAAGCGCGGGGGGGCTATGAAAAACTGTTTTTT
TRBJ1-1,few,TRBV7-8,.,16,CASSRGGGRANTEAFF,TGTGCCAGCAGCCGTGGCGGGGGCAGGGCGAACACTGAAGCTTTCTTT
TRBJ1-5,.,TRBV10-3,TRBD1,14,CAIGEQGGNQPQHF,TGTGCCATCGGGGAACAGGGGGGCAATCAGCCCCAGCATTTT
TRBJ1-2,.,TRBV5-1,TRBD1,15,CASSWGTGDYYGYTF,TGCGCCAGCAGCTGGGGGACAGGGGACTACTATGGCTACACCTTC
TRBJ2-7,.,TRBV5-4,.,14,CASSLVPEAYEQYF,TGTGCCAGCAGCTTGGTGCCGGAGGCCTACGAGCAGTACTTC
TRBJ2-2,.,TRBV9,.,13,CASSAGFNGELFF,TGTGCCAGCAGCGCGGGTTTCAACGGGGAGCTGTTTTTT
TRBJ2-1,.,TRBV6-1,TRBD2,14,CATRTSGSVGEQFF,TGTGCCACCCGGACTAGCGGGAGTGTCGGTGAGCAGTTCTTC
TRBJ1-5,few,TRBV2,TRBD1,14,CASNPDRGNQPQHF,TGTGCCAGCAACCCTGACAGGGGCAATCAGCCCCAGCATTTT
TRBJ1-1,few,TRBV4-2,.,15,CASSQGGGAGAEAFF,TGTGCCAGCAGCCAAGGGGGAGGGGCAGGCGCTGAAGCTTTCTTT
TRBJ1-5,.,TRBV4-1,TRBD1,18,CASSQDPGTGGANQPQHF,TGCGCCAGCAGCCAAGATCCTGGGACAGGGGGGGCCAATCAGCCCCAGCATTTT
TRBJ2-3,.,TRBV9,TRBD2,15,CASSVASGVVDTQYF,TGTGCCAGCAGCGTAGCCAGCGGGGTGGTGGATACGCAGTATTTT
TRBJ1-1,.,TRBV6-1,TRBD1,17,CASSDVFSDRGSTEAFF,TGTGCCAGCAGTGATGTGTTCTCAGACAGGGGGTCGACTGAAGCTTTCTTT
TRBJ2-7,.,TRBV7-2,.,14,CASSSPFESYEQYF,TGTGCCAGCAGCTCCCCCTTCGAGTCCTACGAGCAGTACTTC
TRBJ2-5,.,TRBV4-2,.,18,CASSQDLGLGLSQETQYF,TGTGCCAGCAGCCAAGATCTCGGGTTGGGACTCTCTCAAGAGACCCAGTACTTC
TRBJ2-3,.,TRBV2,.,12,CASSEQSDTQYF,TGTGCCAGCAGTGAGCAGTCAGATACGCAGTATTTT
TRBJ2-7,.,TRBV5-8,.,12,CASSLDRYEQYF,TGTGCCAGCAGCTTGGACCGGTACGAGCAGTACTTC